The next 29 T cell receptor beta chains were all read from a single sample in a study of neurological immune-mediated disorders. Each CDR3 protein is one row after TCRdb ran MiXCR on the 5' RACE reads. The sample lists about 69,000 distinct CDR3 sequences, about 4% occurring once. The sample taken for sequencing was PBMCs. Receptors were obtained from a man aged 30 to 39 with multiple sclerosis.

This clonotype was detected ten times or more. The chain carries TRBV6-5 and TRBJ1-1, with 10 bases lining up with TRBD1. Germline values: CDR1 MNHEY, CDR2 SVGAGI. There are 12 residues in the CDR3. The J segment lost 3 bases and the V segment lost 10 bases, leaving 2 bases of the junction unmatched. The chain's CDR3 is CATGTGDTEAFF. In DNA, the CDR3 is TGTGCCACCGGGACAGGGGACACTGAAGCTTTCTTT.

This clonotype was recorded many times. The rearrangement joins TRBV6-5 to TRBJ2-1; tentatively, D is TRBD1 (5 bases). CDR3 size: 13 residues. Trimming stripped 5 bases from V and 7 bases from J, with 12 bases between. Germline lookup yields CDR1 MNHEY and CDR2 SVGAGI. Here the CDR3 reads CASSQSPGNEQFF. The CDR3 DNA reads as TGTGCCAGCAGTCAAAGCCCAGGGAATGAGCAGTTCTTC.

This clonotype was observed at least ten times. The chain links TRBV5-5 to TRBJ2-3; the D is unclear. Trimming stripped 2 bases from V and 3 bases from J, with 10 bases between. The CDR3 spans 14 residues. Germline CDR1 is SGHKS and CDR2 is YYEKEE (reference sequence). CDR3 protein: CASSFFLGTDTQYF. CDR3 DNA sequence: TGTGCCAGCAGCTTCTTCCTGGGGACAGATACGCAGTATTTT.

This clonotype appeared many times. V gene TRBV6-6 combines with J gene TRBJ2-3; D remains ambiguous. Germline CDR1 MNHNY, CDR2 SVGAGI (reference sequence). The V gene lost 5 bases and the J gene lost 0 bases, with 3 bases spanning the gap. CDR3 length equals 12 residues. The DNA for the CDR3 is TGTGCCAGCAGTGACAGCACAGATACGCAGTATTTT. Amino acids: CASSDSTDTQYF.

This clonotype came up many times. The chain combines TRBV12-3 or TRBV12-4 with TRBJ1-2; 7 positions agree with TRBD1. The CDR3 extends over 16 amino acids. With 6 bases clipped from V and 4 bases from J, the junction kept 14 bases outside the gene matches. Here the CDR3 DNA reads TGTGCCAGCAGCCCAAGCTACAGGGCAGGGGGCTATGGCTACACCTTC. Translated, it gives CASSPSYRAGGYGYTF.

As regards this clonotype: Being one base from a much bigger clone, this may be a read error. This sequence joins TRBV12-3 or TRBV12-4 and TRBJ1-5; D remains unclear. This CDR3 is built from 16 residues. The CDR3 DNA sequence: TGTGCCAGCAGTTCACAGATTTTCGATGGCAATCAGCCCCAGAATTTT. Its translation: CASSSQIFDGNQPQNF.

This clonotype was recorded a few times. The rearrangement uses TRBV20-1 and TRBJ2-3; 12 nucleotides agree with TRBD2. The CDR3 has 14 residues. The ends lost 6 bases at V and 6 bases at J; junction bases unmatched: 7. Germline V gene sequence: CDR1 DFQATT, CDR2 SNEGSKA (reference sequence). CDR3 sequence reads: CSAALAGGQDTQYF. DNA for the CDR3: TGCAGTGCCGCGCTAGCGGGGGGGCAGGATACGCAGTATTTT.

The J gene is TRBJ2-1, the V gene TRBV20-1; 7 bases agree with TRBD1. Germline V CDR1 and CDR2: DFQATT, SNEGSKA (reference sequence). The J segment lost 4 bases and the V segment lost 3 bases, leaving 0 bases of the junction unmatched. The CDR3 spans 12 residues. Written as DNA, the CDR3 is TGCAGTGCTAGGGGACAGTACAATGAGCAGTTCTTC. Amino acid sequence: CSARGQYNEQFF.

In this sample, this clonotype turned up many times. V gene TRBV13 combines with J gene TRBJ2-1, with D hard to call. V was shortened by 0 bases and J by 6 bases, with 12 bases between the two germline ends. The V gene's germline CDR1 is PRHDT and CDR2 FYEKMQ (reference sequence). The CDR3 spans 15 residues. The CDR3 loop is CASSLGLGSRNEQFF. The DNA for the CDR3 is TGTGCCAGCAGCTTAGGCCTAGGTAGTCGCAATGAGCAGTTCTTC.

This clonotype came up a few times. This chain joins TRBV27 and TRBJ1-2; TRBD1 aligns across 7 bases. Germline V gene data show CDR1 as MNHEY and CDR2 as SMNVEV (reference sequence). The CDR3 runs 15 residues. V gave up 0 bases and J gave up 4 bases; unmatched junction bases: 5. The CDR3 nucleotides are TGTGCCAGCAGTTTATCCCCGACAGGGAGCTATGGCTACACCTTC. Translation gives CASSLSPTGSYGYTF.

This clonotype was picked up many times. This rearrangement joins TRBV4-1 to TRBJ1-2, with D perhaps TRBD1 (5 bases). Germline V gene sequence: CDR1 MGHRA, CDR2 YSYEKL. CDR3 length: 14 residues. V lost 3 bases to trimming and J lost 10 bases, with 18 bases between them. The CDR3 region has the DNA TGCGCCAGCAGCCAGACGGACAATCGCCTAGACTACACCTTC. It specifies CASSQTDNRLDYTF.

In this sample, this clonotype turned up many times. J is TRBJ1-1 and V is TRBV4-1; D is unresolved. The CDR3 is 15 amino acids. Germline V lookup: CDR1 MGHRA, CDR2 YSYEKL. V lost 1 base to trimming and J lost 4 bases, with 13 bases between them. The CDR3 nucleotides are TGCGCCAGCAGCCAAGGCCAGGTAGCGATCACTGAAGCTTTCTTT. Translated, it gives CASSQGQVAITEAFF.

This clonotype has a handful of counts. A junction boundary mismatches the germline segment, possibly from a read error. The CDR3 coding sequence is TGTGCCAGCAGCCCAGAGAGCTCCTATAATTCACCCCTACACTTT. This sequence encodes CASSPESSYNSPLHF. This chain uses TRBV27 with TRBJ1-6, with D unresolved. This CDR3 is built from 15 residues. CDR1 and CDR2 (germline): MNHEY, SMNVEV (reference sequence).

This clonotype was recorded at least ten times. This chain joins TRBV11-2 and TRBJ2-7; D may be TRBD2 (5 bases). Trimming left V 7 bases short and J 4 bases short, with 20 bases between. CDR1 is SGHAT and CDR2 is FQNNGV in the germline V gene. This CDR3 spans 15 amino acids. CDR3 DNA sequence: TGTGCCAGCAAACTCGGCAGAGGGAAGATTTACGAGCAGTACTTC. It translates to CASKLGRGKIYEQYF.

Many counts were recorded for this clonotype. For the CDR3, the DNA is TGTGCCAGCAGCATCAGTGGGGTGACGCCTGAAGCTTTCTTT. Protein product: CASSISGVTPEAFF. This chain connects TRBV11-2 to TRBJ1-1; D not resolved. With 5 bases removed from V and 6 bases from J, the gap between germline ends came to 16 bases. The germline CDR1 and CDR2 sequences are SGHAT and FQNNGV. This CDR3 comprises 14 residues.

This clonotype has a count of ten or more. V usage is TRBV20-1 and J usage is TRBJ1-5, with D possibly TRBD1 on 6 matching bases. In germline, CDR1 is DFQATT, CDR2 SNEGSKA (reference sequence). Trimming took 4 bases from V and 2 from J, leaving 15 bases between them. The CDR3 length is 15 residues. CDR3 in amino acids: CSAIAGGYGNQPQHF. The CDR3 DNA is TGCAGTGCTATTGCGGGGGGCTATGGCAATCAGCCCCAGCATTTT.

The chain is built from TRBV11-2 and TRBJ2-1; possibly TRBD1 or TRBD2 for D (5 bases each). Trimming removed 5 bases at V and 6 bases at J, with 14 bases between. Per germline, CDR1 SGHAT and CDR2 FQNNGV. CDR3 length equals 14 residues. This CDR3 reads CASSGTGIGNEQFF. As DNA, the CDR3 is TGTGCCAGCAGCGGGACGGGTATTGGCAATGAGCAGTTCTTC.

This clonotype came up many times. The genes are TRBV2 and TRBJ1-5; 12 bases match TRBD1. V was clipped by 5 bases and J by 7 bases; unmatched bases: 6. This CDR3 region has 15 residues. In germline, CDR1 is SNHLY, CDR2 FYNNEI. Written as DNA, the CDR3 is TGTGCCAGCAGTCGTTCCGGGACAGGGGGCCAGCCCCAGCATTTT. This translates into CASSRSGTGGQPQHF.

The chain employs TRBV12-3 or TRBV12-4 and TRBJ1-2; D possibly corresponds to TRBD1 (5 bases). Trimming cost V 9 bases and J 4 bases, with 15 bases left between them. The CDR3 runs 13 residues. DNA of the CDR3: TGTGCCAGTTCGCGGGGCCCGGGCTATGGCTACACCTTC. Translated: CASSRGPGYGYTF.

This clonotype was recorded at least ten times. This chain joins TRBV7-8 and TRBJ1-1, with no clear D. V was pared by 5 bases and J by 1 base, with 14 bases between. The germline V gene encodes CDR1 SGHVS and CDR2 FQNEAQ. This CDR3 has 15 amino acids. CDR3 bases: TGTGCCAGCAGCAGACTCGGCTCGGGGAACACTGAAGCTTTCTTT. This sequence encodes CASSRLGSGNTEAFF.

This clonotype occurred a few times. V usage is TRBV20-1 and J usage is TRBJ1-4, with a weak D call TRBD1 (5 bases). Germline V gene lookup returns CDR1 DFQATT and CDR2 SNEGSKA (reference sequence). V lost 4 bases, J lost 0 bases, and 12 bases lay in between. This CDR3 is built from 15 residues. In DNA form, the CDR3 reads TGCAGTGCTACTGACCCGGGGGCAACTAATGAAAAACTGTTTTTT. Translated: CSATDPGATNEKLFF.

This clonotype was detected a few times. V gene TRBV27 combines with J gene TRBJ2-1; the D gene could be TRBD1 or TRBD2 (5 bases each). The CDR3 runs to 15 residues. The V end was cut by 9 bases, the J end by 3 bases, with 18 bases between. In germline, CDR1 is MNHEY, CDR2 SMNVEV (reference sequence). The CDR3 reads CASSSTGRHYNEQFF. Here the CDR3 DNA reads TGTGCCAGTAGCTCGACGGGACGCCACTACAATGAGCAGTTCTTC.

The chain employs TRBV5-1 and TRBJ1-1; 7 bases map to TRBD1. CDR3 length: 16 residues. Germline V gene data show CDR1 as SGHRS and CDR2 as YFSETQ. After removal of 5 bases from V and 11 bases from J, the junction contained 21 bases not matched to a gene. CDR3 protein: CASRPIDRVDSWGAFF. The CDR3 DNA follows: TGCGCCAGCAGACCGATAGACAGGGTTGATTCATGGGGGGCTTTCTTT.

Ten or more counts support this clonotype. The chain recombines TRBV6-2 or TRBV6-3 with TRBJ2-7, with 11 positions matching TRBD1. This CDR3 is built from 14 residues. Germline loops: CDR1 MNHEY, CDR2 SVGEGT. V lost 7 bases, J lost 4 bases, and 6 bases stayed unmatched. CDR3 sequence: CASTRGQGAYEQYF. Written as DNA, the CDR3 is TGTGCCAGCACCAGAGGACAGGGGGCGTACGAGCAGTACTTC.

This clonotype was found a few times. A much more abundant neighbour one base away suggests this may be a read error. The CDR3 DNA sequence: TGTGCCAGCAGATTAGCAGGGGAGCAGTACTTC. This gives the protein CASRLAGEQYF. This chain links TRBV7-8 with TRBJ2-7; D may be TRBD1 (5 bases). From germline, CDR1 is SGHVS and CDR2 FQNEAQ. This CDR3 region has 11 residues.

This clonotype was observed at least ten times. The gene calls are TRBV20-1 and TRBJ2-5; 7 positions match TRBD2. Germline V gives CDR1 DFQATT, CDR2 SNEGSKA (reference sequence). The V segment lost 0 bases and the J segment 0 bases; nucleotides outside the gene matches: 7. The CDR3 sequence is 16 residues long. In nucleotides, the CDR3 is TGCAGTGCTAGAGACCCTTTCGCGGGGGACCAAGAGACCCAGTACTTC. It translates to CSARDPFAGDQETQYF.

The chain employs TRBV4-1 and TRBJ1-2; D unclear. Germline loops: CDR1 MGHRA, CDR2 YSYEKL. Trimming took off 0 bases at V and 1 base at J, with 9 bases between the two ends. The length of the CDR3 is 15 residues. The CDR3 here is CASSQEVRFNYGYTF. CDR3 DNA sequence: TGCGCCAGCAGCCAAGAGGTTAGGTTTAACTATGGCTACACCTTC.

This clonotype has a count of ten or more. This chain links TRBV7-9 with TRBJ2-3; D is unclear. Germline V gene lookup returns CDR1 SEHNR and CDR2 FQNEAQ (reference sequence). The V end lost 5 bases, the J end lost 2 bases, and 2 bases lay between the germline ends. This CDR3 spans 11 amino acids. CDR3 in DNA: TGTGCCAGCAGCATCACAGATACGCAGTATTTT. It yields the protein CASSITDTQYF.

This clonotype was seen repeatedly, ten times or more. The rearrangement joins TRBV6-2 or TRBV6-3 to TRBJ2-5; TRBD1 agrees at 8 bases. Germline V gene lookup returns CDR1 MNHEY and CDR2 SVGEGT. This CDR3 has 12 amino acids. Trimming at V came to 6 bases and at J to 4 bases, leaving 1 base not matched to a gene. CDR3 loop: CASSTGGETQYF. The CDR3 DNA is TGTGCCAGCAGCACAGGGGGAGAGACCCAGTACTTC.